Listed below are T cell receptor beta chains from one sample, sequenced in a study of OX40 agonist ivuxolimab in advanced cancers. Libraries were prepared by immunoSEQ multiplex PCR; TCRdb keeps only in-frame clonotypes and omits some of them. The sample includes some 41,000 clones, around 88% of them seen just once. The sequences come from CD4+ or CD8+ T cells sorted from blood, collected in a trial of the OX40 agonist ivuxolimab. All receptors derive from an adult with an advanced solid tumor such as melanoma, head and neck, liver or kidney cancer. CDR3s include the opening cysteine and the closing phenylalanine or tryptophan. Fields, in order: clone size, D gene, V gene, J gene, CDR3 DNA, CDR3 protein. The D gene is left open where the match is weak. Clone sizes are given selectively: once, few, many, or a class where the clone is expanded.

-	-	TRBV28	TRBJ2-7	TGTGCCAGCAGTCCCCCTCAGGGGTTTGGCTCCTACGAGCAGTACTTC	CASSPPQGFGSYEQYF
-	TRBD2	TRBV2	TRBJ2-7	TGTGCCAGCGGGGAGGGTTCCCTCTCCTACGAGCAGTACTTC	CASGEGSLSYEQYF
-	-	TRBV7-9	TRBJ1-1	TGTGCCAGCAGCTTAGTAGGACGCCCCGGGGCTTTCTTT	CASSLVGRPGAFF
-	TRBD2	TRBV5-6	TRBJ2-1	TGTGCCAGCAGCTTGGCCTTGGGACTAGCGGGAGGGAATGAGCAGTTCTTC	CASSLALGLAGGNEQFF
-	-	TRBV10-3	TRBJ1-3	TGTGCCGTGGACAGCTTCTCTGGAAACACCATATATTTT	CAVDSFSGNTIYF
-	TRBD1	TRBV5-1	TRBJ1-5	TGCGCCAGCAGCTTCACAGGGGGAGAAGAGGGGCCCCAGCATTTT	CASSFTGGEEGPQHF
once	-	TRBV7-9	TRBJ2-7	TGTGCCAGTGCCCCGACAGAGTTAAGGACCTACGAGCAGTACTTC	CASAPTELRTYEQYF
-	-	TRBV4-2	TRBJ2-2	TGTGCCAGCAGCCAAGAAGGACAGAGCACCGGGGAGCTGTTTTTT	CASSQEGQSTGELFF
-	TRBD1	TRBV5-1	TRBJ2-2	TGCGCCAGCAGCTTGAGTACAGGGGTTACCGGGGAGCTGTTTTTT	CASSLSTGVTGELFF
-	-	TRBV5-1	TRBJ2-5	TGCGCCAGCAGCTTTGGTGGAGGGCAGGAGACCCAGTACTTC	CASSFGGGQETQYF
-	TRBD2	TRBV5-1	TRBJ2-2	TGCGCCAGCAGCCGGGGGGACACCGGGGAGCTGTTTTTT	CASSRGDTGELFF
-	TRBD1	TRBV15	TRBJ1-2	TGTGCCACCAGCAGGGGGACAGACCGGCGCGGCTACACCTTC	CATSRGTDRRGYTF
-	-	TRBV19	TRBJ2-7	TGTGCCAGTAGTATAGAGCTAGCCGGGGAGCAGTACTTC	CASSIELAGEQYF
-	TRBD2	TRBV5-1	TRBJ2-5	TGCGCCAGCAGCTCCGCTAGCGGCCAAGAGACCCAGTACTTC	CASSSASGQETQYF
few	TRBD1	TRBV18	TRBJ1-1	TGTGCCAGCTCACCCCAAAGCGCAGGGGGCGACCGTGAAGCTTTCTTT	CASSPQSAGGDREAFF
-	TRBD2	TRBV5-5	TRBJ2-3	TGTGCCAGCAGCTCCTACGGGACTAAGGGCACAGATACGCAGTATTTT	CASSSYGTKGTDTQYF
-	-	TRBV11-2	TRBJ2-1	TGTGCCAGCAGCTTCACCTCCTACAATGAGCAGTTCTTC	CASSFTSYNEQFF
-	-	TRBV7-2	TRBJ2-1	TGTGCCAGCAGCTTGGGTGGGGGGGCTTTGTTCTTC	CASSLGGGALFF
-	-	TRBV10-3	TRBJ1-1	TGTGCCATCAGTGAAATAGGTCTGAACACTGAAGCTTTCTTT	CAISEIGLNTEAFF
-	-	TRBV5-1	TRBJ2-1	TGCGCCAGCAGTTCAGTGGGGGCTGACAATGAGCAGTTCTTC	CASSSVGADNEQFF
-	TRBD1	TRBV19	TRBJ1-5	TGTGCCAGTGAAGAGACAGGGGGCGCATGGTGGGGTCAGCCCCAGCATTTT	CASEETGGAWWGQPQHF
-	TRBD1	TRBV5-6	TRBJ1-2	TGTGCCAGCAGCTGGGGACAGGGCTATGGCTACACCTTC	CASSWGQGYGYTF
once	TRBD2	TRBV9	TRBJ2-1	TGTGCCAGCAGCGCCCGCGGGGGGGGTTACAATGAGCAGTTCTTC	CASSARGGGYNEQFF
-	-	TRBV5-1	TRBJ2-5	TGCGCCAGCAGCTTATCCGGGCCGAAACAAGAGACCCAGTACTTC	CASSLSGPKQETQYF
-	TRBD1	TRBV5-4	TRBJ2-7	TGTGCCAGCAGCTTGGGAGGCAGGGGGCTCAACGAGCAGTACTTC	CASSLGGRGLNEQYF
-	TRBD1	TRBV6-1	TRBJ1-2	TGTGCCAGCAGTGAAGGTCCGACAGGGAGTATTATTGGTGGCTACACCTTC	CASSEGPTGSIIGGYTF
-	-	TRBV6-1	TRBJ2-7	TGTGCCAGCACTTGGGACGGGACTGAGGACGAGCAGTACTTC	CASTWDGTEDEQYF
-	-	TRBV27	TRBJ1-1	TGTGCCAGCAGTTTATCGGGCGGGAACACTGAAGCTTTCTTT	CASSLSGGNTEAFF